Sequencing of this TCR beta chain was carried out in a study of T cell repertoires in cytomegalovirus infection. In the study overall: It was recently identified HLA-C-restricted and well-studied HLA-B-restricted CMV epitopes that the study used. Study-level points and caveats: HLA-C-restricted CMV-specific TCR beta clonotypes were dominant in the ex vivo response.

TCRdb used MiXCR to reprocess the reads, holding one entry per CDR3 protein. The repertoire holds approximately 770,000 distinct CDR3 sequences, almost 30% seen once, with roughly 14% in the top ten. Notes on this clonotype: Its antigen is not identified.

The ends lost 4 bases at V and 3 bases at J; junction bases unmatched: 7. The CDR3 has 15 residues. CDR1 WSHSY and CDR2 SAAADI come from the germline V gene. The sequence came from a human donor in good health (CMV status not recorded). Some clones in this sample may be carry-over from other donors' samples. The sequencing used cultured CD8+ T cells from PBMCs, collected from culture after CMV antigen stimulation. The genes are TRBV10-2 and TRBJ2-7; 9 bases line up with TRBD2. The CDR3 sequence: CASSGQRGESYEQYF. CDR3 in DNA: TGCGCCAGCAGTGGGCAGCGGGGGGAAAGCTACGAGCAGTACTTC.